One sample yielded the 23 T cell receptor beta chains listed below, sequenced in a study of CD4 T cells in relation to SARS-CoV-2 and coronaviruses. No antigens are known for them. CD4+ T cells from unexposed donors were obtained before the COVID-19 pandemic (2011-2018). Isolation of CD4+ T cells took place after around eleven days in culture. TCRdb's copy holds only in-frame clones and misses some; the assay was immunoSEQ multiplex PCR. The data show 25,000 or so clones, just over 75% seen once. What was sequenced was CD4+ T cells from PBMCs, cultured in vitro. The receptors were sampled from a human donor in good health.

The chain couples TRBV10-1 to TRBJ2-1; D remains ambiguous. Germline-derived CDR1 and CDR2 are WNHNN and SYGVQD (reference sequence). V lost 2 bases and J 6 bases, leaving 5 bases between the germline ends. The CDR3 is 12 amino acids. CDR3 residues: CASSERSNEQFF. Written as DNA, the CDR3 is TGCGCCAGCAGTGAGAGATCCAATGAGCAGTTCTTC.

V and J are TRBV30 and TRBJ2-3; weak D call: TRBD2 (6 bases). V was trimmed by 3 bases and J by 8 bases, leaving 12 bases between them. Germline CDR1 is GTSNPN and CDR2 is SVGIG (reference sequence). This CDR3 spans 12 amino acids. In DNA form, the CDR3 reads TGTGCCTGGAGGGGGGGTAGGGGTACGCAGTATTTT. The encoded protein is CAWRGGRGTQYF.

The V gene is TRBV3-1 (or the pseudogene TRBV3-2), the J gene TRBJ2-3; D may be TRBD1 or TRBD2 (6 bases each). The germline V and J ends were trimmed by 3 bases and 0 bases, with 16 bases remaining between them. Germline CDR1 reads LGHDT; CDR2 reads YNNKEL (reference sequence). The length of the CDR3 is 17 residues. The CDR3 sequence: CASSHPSRGASTDTQYF. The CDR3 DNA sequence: TGTGCCAGCAGCCACCCGAGTAGGGGGGCTAGCACAGATACGCAGTATTTT.

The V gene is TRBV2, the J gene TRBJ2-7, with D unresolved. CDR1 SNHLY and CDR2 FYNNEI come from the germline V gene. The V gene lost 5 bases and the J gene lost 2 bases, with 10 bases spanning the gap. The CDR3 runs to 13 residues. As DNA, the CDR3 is TGTGCCAGCAGTTCAATAACGCCCTACGAGCAGTACTTC. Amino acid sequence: CASSSITPYEQYF.

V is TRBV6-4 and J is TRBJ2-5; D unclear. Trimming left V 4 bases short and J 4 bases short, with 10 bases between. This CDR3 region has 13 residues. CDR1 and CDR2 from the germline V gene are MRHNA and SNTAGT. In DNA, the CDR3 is TGTGCCAGCAGTGGGTTAGTAGGAGAGACCCAGTACTTC. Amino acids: CASSGLVGETQYF.

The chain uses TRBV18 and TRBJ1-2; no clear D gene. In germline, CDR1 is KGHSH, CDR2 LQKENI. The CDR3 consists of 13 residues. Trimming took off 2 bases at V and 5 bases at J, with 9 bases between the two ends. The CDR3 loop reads CASSPGAEYGYTF. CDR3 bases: TGTGCCAGCTCACCAGGAGCTGAGTATGGCTACACCTTC.

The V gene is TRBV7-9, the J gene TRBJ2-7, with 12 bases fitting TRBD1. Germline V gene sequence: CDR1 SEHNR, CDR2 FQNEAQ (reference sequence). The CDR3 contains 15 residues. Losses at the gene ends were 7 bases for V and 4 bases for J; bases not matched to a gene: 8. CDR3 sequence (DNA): TGTGCCAGCAACAGACCGGGACAGGGGGCGTACGAGCAGTACTTC. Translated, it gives CASNRPGQGAYEQYF.

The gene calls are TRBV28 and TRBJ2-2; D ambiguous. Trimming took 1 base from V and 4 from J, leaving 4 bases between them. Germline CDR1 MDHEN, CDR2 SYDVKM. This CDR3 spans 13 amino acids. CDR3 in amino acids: CASSLYTTGELFF. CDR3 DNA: TGTGCCAGCAGTTTATACACCACCGGGGAGCTGTTTTTT.

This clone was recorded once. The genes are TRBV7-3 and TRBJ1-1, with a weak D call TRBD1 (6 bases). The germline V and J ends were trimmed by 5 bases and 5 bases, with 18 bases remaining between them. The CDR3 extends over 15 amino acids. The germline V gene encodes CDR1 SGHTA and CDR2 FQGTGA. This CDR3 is CASSPPGGLRTEAFF. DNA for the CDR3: TGTGCCAGCAGCCCCCCCGGGGGGCTTCGGACTGAAGCTTTCTTT.

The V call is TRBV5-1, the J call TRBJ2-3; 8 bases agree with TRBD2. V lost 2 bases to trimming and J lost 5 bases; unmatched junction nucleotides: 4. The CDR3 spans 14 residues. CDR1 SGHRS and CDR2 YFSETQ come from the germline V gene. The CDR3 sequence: CASSLISGIDTQYF. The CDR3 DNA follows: TGCGCCAGCAGCTTAATTAGCGGGATAGATACGCAGTATTTT.

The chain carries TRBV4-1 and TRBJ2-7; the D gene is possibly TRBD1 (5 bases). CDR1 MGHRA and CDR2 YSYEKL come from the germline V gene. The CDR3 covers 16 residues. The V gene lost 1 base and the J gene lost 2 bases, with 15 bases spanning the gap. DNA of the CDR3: TGCGCCAGCAGCCAAGCAGCCCCCGGACAAACCTACGAGCAGTACTTC. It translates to CASSQAAPGQTYEQYF.

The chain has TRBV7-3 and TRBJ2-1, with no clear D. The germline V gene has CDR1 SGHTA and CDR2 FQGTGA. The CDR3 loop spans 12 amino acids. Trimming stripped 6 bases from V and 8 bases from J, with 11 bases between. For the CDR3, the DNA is TGTGCCAGCAGGACCCCTGGGGATGAGCAGTTCTTC. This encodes CASRTPGDEQFF.

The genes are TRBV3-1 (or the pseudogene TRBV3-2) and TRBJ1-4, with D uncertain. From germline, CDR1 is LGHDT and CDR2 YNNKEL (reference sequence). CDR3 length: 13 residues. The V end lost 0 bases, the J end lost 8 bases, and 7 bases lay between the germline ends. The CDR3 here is CASSQEGSEKLFF. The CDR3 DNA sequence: TGTGCCAGCAGCCAAGAAGGCTCCGAAAAACTGTTTTTT.

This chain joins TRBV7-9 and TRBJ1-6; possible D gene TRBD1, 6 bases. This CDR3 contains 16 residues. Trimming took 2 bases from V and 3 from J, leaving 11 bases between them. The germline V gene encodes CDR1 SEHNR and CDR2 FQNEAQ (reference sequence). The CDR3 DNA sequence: TGTGCCAGCAGCTTACCTGTGACAGGCTATAATTCACCCCTCCACTTT. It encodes CASSLPVTGYNSPLHF.

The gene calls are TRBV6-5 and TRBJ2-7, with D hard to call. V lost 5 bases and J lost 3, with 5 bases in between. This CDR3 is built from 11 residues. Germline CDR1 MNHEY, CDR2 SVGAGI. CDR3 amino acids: CASSTHYEQYF. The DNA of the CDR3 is TGTGCCAGCAGTACCCACTACGAGCAGTACTTC.

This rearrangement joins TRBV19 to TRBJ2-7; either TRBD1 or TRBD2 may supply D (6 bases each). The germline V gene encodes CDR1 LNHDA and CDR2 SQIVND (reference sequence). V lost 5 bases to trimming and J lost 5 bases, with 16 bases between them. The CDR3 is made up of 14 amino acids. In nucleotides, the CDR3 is TGTGCCAGTAGTTATTCTGGGGGGCACGACGAGCAGTACTTC. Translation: CASSYSGGHDEQYF.

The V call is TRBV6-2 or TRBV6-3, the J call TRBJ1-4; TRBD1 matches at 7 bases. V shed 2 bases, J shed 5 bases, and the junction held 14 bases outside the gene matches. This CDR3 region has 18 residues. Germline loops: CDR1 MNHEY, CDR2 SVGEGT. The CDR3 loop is CASSYVLGDRELNEKLFF. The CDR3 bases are TGTGCCAGCAGTTACGTCTTGGGTGACAGGGAGTTAAATGAAAAACTGTTTTTT.

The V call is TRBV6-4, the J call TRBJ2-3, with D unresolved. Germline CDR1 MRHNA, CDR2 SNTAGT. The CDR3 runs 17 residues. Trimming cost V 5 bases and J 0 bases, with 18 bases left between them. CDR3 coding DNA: TGTGCCAGCAGTCCTTCCCCCCCTGGGTCTAGCACAGATACGCAGTATTTT. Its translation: CASSPSPPGSSTDTQYF.

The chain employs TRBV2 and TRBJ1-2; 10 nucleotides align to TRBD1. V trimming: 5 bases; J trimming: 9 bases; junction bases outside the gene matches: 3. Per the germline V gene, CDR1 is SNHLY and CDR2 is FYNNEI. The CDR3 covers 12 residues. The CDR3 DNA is TGTGCCAGCAGTTGGACAGGGGGAAGCTACACCTTC. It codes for CASSWTGGSYTF.

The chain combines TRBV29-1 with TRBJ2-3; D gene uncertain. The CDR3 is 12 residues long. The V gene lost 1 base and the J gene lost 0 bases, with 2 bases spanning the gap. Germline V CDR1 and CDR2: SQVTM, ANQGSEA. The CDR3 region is CSVEGSTDTQYF. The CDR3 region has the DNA TGCAGCGTTGAAGGCAGCACAGATACGCAGTATTTT.

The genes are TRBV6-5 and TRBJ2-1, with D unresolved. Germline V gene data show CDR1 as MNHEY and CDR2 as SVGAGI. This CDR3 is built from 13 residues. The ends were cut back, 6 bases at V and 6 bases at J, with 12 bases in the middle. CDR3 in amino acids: CASSRGPPNEQFF. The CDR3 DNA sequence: TGTGCCAGCAGCCGCGGACCCCCCAATGAGCAGTTCTTC.

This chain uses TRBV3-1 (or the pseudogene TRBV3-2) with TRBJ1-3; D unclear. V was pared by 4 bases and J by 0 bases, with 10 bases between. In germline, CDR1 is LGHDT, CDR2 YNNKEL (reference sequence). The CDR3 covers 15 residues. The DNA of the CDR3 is TGTGCCAGCAGCCCCAGAACTACCTCTGGAAACACCATATATTTT. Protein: CASSPRTTSGNTIYF.

CDR3 nucleotide sequence: TGTGCCAGCAGCCTATACAGGGGAACCAGTCAGCCCCAGCATTTT. Protein sequence: CASSLYRGTSQPQHF. The chain links TRBV5-4 to TRBJ1-5; 7 bases line up with TRBD1. This CDR3 region has 15 residues. The V gene end was trimmed by 4 bases and the J gene end by 6 bases; junction bases not matched to a gene: 10. Germline loops: CDR1 SGHNT, CDR2 YYREEE (reference sequence).